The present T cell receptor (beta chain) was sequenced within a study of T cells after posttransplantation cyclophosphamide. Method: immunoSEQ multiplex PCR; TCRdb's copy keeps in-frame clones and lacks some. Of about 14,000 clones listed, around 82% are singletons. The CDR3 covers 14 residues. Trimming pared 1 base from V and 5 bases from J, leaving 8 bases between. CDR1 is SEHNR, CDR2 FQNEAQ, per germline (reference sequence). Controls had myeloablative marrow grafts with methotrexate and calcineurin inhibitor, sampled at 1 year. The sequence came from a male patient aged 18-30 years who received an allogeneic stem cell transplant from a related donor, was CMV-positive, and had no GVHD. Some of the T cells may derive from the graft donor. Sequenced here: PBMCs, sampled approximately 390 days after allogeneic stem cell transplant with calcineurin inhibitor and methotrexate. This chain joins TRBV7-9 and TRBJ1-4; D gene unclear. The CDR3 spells CASSLGAVNEKLFF. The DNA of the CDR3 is TGTGCCAGCAGCTTAGGGGCAGTAAATGAAAAACTGTTTTTT.